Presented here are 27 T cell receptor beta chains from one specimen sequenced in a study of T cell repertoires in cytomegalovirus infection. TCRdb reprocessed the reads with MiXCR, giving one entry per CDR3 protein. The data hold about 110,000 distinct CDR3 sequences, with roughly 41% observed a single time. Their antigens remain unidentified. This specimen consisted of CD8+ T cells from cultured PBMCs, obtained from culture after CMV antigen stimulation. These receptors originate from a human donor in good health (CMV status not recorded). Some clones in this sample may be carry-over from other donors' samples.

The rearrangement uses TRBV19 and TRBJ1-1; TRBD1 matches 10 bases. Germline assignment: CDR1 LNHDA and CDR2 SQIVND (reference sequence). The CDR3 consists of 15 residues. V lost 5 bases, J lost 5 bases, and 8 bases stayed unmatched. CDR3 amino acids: CASSPGTGVGTEAFF. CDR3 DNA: TGTGCCAGTAGTCCCGGGACAGGGGTGGGGACTGAAGCTTTCTTT.

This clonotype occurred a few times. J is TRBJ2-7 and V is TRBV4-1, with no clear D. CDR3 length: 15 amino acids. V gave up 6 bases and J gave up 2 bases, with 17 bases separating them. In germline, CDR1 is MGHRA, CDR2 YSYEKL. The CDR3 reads CASSLIPTTTYEQYF. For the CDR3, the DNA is TGCGCCAGCAGTCTGATTCCCACTACTACCTACGAGCAGTACTTC.

CDR3 sequence (DNA): TGTGCCAGCAGTCTACGACAGGCCAACACTGAAGCTTTCTTT. As protein: CASSLRQANTEAFF. The chain is built from TRBV12-3 or TRBV12-4 and TRBJ1-1, with D possibly being TRBD1 (6 bases). The CDR3 extends over 14 amino acids. Trimming pared 5 bases from V and 2 bases from J, leaving 12 bases between.

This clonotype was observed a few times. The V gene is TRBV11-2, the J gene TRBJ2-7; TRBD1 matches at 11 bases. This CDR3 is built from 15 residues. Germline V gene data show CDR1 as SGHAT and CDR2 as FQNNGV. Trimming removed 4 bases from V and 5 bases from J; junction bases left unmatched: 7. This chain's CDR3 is CASSSRDRGFHEQYF. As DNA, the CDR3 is TGTGCCAGCAGCTCCCGGGACAGGGGGTTTCACGAGCAGTACTTC. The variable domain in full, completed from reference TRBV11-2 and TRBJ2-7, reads EAGVAQSPRYKIIEKRQSVAFWCNPISGHATLYWYQQILGQGPKLLIQFQNNGVVDDSQLPKDRFSAERLKGVDSTLKIQPAKLEDSAVYLCASSSRDRGFHEQYFGPGTRLTVT.

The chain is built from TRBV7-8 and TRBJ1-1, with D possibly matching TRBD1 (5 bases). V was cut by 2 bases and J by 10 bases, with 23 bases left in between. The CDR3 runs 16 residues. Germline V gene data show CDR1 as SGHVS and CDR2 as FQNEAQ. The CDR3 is CASSLSRGTLGWGAFF. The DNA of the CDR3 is TGTGCCAGCAGCTTAAGCCGAGGGACCCTAGGTTGGGGAGCTTTCTTT.

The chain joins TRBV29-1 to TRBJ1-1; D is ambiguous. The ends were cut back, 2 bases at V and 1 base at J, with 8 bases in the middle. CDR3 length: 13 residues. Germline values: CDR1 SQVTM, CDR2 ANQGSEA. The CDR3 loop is CSVEPGRNTEAFF. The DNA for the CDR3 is TGCAGCGTTGAACCGGGCAGGAACACTGAAGCTTTCTTT.

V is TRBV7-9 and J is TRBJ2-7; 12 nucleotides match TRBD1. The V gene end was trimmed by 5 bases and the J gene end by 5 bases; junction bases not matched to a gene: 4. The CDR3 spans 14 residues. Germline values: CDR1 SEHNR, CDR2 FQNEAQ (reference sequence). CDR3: CASSEGTGGNEQYF. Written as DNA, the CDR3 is TGTGCCAGCAGCGAAGGGACAGGGGGCAACGAGCAGTACTTC.

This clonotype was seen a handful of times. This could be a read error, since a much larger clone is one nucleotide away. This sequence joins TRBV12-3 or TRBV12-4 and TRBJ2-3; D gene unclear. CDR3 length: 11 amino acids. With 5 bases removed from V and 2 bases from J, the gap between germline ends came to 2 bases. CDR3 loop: CASSVTDTQYF. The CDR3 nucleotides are TGTGCCAGCAGTGTCACAGATACGCAGTATTTT.

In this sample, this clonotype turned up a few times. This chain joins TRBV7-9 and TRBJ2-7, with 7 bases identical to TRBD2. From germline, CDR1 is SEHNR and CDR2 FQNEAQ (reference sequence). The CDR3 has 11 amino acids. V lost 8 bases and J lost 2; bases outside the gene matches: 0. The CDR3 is CASRGAYEQYF. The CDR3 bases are TGTGCCAGCCGGGGGGCCTACGAGCAGTACTTC.

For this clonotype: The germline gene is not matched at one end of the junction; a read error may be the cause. CDR3 sequence reads: CASSPILTASGNIIYF. CDR3 coding DNA: TGTGCCAGCAGCCCGATCTTGACAGCCTCTGGAAACATCATATATTTT. The chain joins TRBV7-6 to TRBJ1-3; possible D gene TRBD1, 5 bases. The CDR3 runs to 16 residues. CDR1 and CDR2 (germline): SGHVS, FNYEAQ.

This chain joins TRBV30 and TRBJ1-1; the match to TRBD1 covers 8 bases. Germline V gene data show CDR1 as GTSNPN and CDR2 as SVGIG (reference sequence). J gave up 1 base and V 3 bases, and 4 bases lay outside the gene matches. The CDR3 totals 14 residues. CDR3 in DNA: TGTGCCTGGAGCACCGGACAGGGGAACACTGAAGCTTTCTTT. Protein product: CAWSTGQGNTEAFF.

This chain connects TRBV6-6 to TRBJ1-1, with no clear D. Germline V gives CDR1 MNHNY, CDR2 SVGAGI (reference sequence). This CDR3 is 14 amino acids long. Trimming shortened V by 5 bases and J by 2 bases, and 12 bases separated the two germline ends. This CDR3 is CASSPYTTNTEAFF. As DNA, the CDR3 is TGTGCCAGCAGTCCTTACACGACTAACACTGAAGCTTTCTTT.

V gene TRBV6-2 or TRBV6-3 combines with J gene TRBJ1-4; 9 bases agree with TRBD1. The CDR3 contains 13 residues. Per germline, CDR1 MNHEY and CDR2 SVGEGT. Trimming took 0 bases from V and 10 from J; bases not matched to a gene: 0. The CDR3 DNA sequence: TGTGCCAGCAGTTACTCGACAGGGGGAAAACTGTTTTTT. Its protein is CASSYSTGGKLFF.

For the CDR3, the DNA is TGTGCCAGCAGCTTAGATGACCGTCTAGCGGGGGAGAGCACAGATACGCAGTATTTT. Translation gives CASSLDDRLAGESTDTQYF. The chain has TRBV7-6 and TRBJ2-3, with TRBD2 matching over 10 bases. CDR1 and CDR2 from the germline V gene are SGHVS and FNYEAQ. CDR3 length: 19 residues. The J segment lost 0 bases and the V segment lost 1 base, leaving 10 bases of the junction unmatched.

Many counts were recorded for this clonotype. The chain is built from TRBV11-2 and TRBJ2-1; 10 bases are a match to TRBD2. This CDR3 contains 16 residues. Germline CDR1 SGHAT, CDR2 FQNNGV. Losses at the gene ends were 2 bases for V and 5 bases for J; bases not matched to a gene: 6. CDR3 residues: CASSLFSGGQNNEQFF. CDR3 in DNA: TGTGCCAGCAGCTTATTTAGCGGGGGGCAAAACAATGAGCAGTTCTTC.

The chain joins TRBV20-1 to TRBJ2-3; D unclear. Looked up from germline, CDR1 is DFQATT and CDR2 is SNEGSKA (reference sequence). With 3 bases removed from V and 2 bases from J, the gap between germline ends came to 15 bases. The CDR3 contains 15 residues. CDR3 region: CSARDRMTPTDTQYF. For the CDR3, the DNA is TGCAGTGCTAGGGATAGGATGACACCCACAGATACGCAGTATTTT.

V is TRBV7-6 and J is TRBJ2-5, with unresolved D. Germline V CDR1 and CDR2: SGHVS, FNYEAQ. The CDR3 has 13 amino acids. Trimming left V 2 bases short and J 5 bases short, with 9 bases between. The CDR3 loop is CASSLSEFETQYF. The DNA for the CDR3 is TGTGCCAGCAGCTTATCCGAATTTGAGACCCAGTACTTC.

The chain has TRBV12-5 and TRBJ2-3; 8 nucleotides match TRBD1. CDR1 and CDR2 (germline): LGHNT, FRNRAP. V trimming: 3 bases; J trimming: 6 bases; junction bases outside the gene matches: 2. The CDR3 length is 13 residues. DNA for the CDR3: TGTGCTAGTGGTTTCTACAGGGGGGATACGCAGTATTTT. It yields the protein CASGFYRGDTQYF.

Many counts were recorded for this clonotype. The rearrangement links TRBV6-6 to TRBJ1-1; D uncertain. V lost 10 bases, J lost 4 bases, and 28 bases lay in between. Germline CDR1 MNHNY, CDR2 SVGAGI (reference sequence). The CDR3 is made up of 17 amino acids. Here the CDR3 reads CATQYYSSPLEGTEAFF. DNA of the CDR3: TGTGCCACGCAGTATTACAGTTCGCCATTGGAGGGCACTGAAGCTTTCTTT.

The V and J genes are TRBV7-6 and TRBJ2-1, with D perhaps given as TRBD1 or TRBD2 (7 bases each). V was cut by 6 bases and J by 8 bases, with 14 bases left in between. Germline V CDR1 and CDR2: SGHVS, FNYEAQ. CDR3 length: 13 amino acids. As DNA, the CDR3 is TGTGCCAGCAGGGAGACAGGGAGGGATGAGCAGTTCTTC. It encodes CASRETGRDEQFF.

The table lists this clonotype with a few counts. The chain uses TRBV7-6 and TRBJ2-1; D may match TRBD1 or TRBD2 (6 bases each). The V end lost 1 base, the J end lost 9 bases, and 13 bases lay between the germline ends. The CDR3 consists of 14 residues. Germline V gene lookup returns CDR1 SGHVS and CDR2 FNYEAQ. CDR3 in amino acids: CASSLDPGAGEQFF. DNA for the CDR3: TGTGCCAGCAGCTTAGATCCGGGGGCTGGTGAGCAGTTCTTC.

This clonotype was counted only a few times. CDR3 nucleotides: TGTGCCAGCAGTTTTTCCGGGACAGGCAATGAGCAGTTCTTC. The encoded protein is CASSFSGTGNEQFF. The V gene is TRBV6-2 or TRBV6-3, the J gene TRBJ2-1; TRBD1 matches 8 bases. V trimming: 4 bases; J trimming: 6 bases; junction bases outside the gene matches: 5. CDR3 length: 14 residues. The germline V gene encodes CDR1 MNHEY and CDR2 SVGEGT.

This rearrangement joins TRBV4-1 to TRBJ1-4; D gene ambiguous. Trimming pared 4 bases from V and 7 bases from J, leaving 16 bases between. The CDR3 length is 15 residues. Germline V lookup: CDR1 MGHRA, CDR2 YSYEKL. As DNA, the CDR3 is TGCGCCAGCAGCCTGACAACCGCCCGGGGTGAAAAACTGTTTTTT. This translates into CASSLTTARGEKLFF.

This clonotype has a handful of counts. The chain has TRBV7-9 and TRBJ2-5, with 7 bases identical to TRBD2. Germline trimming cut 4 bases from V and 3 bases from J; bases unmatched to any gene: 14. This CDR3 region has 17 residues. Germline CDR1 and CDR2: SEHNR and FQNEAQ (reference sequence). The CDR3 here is CASSSTFGGGEEETQYF. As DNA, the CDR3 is TGTGCCAGCAGCTCAACCTTTGGGGGGGGAGAGGAAGAGACCCAGTACTTC. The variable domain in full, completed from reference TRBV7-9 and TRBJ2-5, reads DTGVSQNPRHKITKRGQNVTFRCDPISEHNRLYWYRQTLGQGPEFLTYFQNEAQLEKSRLLSDRFSAERPKGSFSTLEIQRTEQGDSAMYLCASSSTFGGGEEETQYFGPGTRLLVL.

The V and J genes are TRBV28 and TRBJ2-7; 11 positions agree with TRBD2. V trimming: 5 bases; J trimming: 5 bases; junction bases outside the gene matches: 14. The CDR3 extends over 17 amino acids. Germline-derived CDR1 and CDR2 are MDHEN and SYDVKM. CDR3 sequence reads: CASSHPPRLAGIDEQYF. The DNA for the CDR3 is TGTGCCAGCAGTCACCCCCCTAGACTAGCGGGGATTGACGAGCAGTACTTC.

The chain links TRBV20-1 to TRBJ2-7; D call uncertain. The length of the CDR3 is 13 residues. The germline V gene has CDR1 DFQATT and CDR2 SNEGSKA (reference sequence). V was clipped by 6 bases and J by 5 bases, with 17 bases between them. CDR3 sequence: CSATGRFSDEQYF. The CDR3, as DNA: TGCAGTGCCACCGGGCGGTTTTCGGACGAGCAGTACTTC.

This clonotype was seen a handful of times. This CDR3 reads CSARDLAGGGYTF. CDR3 nucleotides: TGCAGTGCTAGAGACCTGGCAGGGGGAGGCTACACCTTC. V and J are TRBV20-1 and TRBJ1-2, with TRBD1 identical over 7 bases. Germline CDR1 is DFQATT and CDR2 is SNEGSKA (reference sequence). V shed 0 bases and J 8 bases; nucleotides not matched to a gene: 6. The length of the CDR3 is 13 residues.